The 29 T cell receptor beta chains below were found in one sample sequenced in a study of shared clonotypes between healthy human individuals. The data were produced by immunoSEQ multiplex PCR, yet TCRdb's version contains in-frame clones alone and is incomplete. Of 1,400,000 or so clones in the sample, approximately 98.5% were seen once. The sequenced sample was naive CD4+ T cells sorted from blood. This sample's subset: CD45RA+ positively selected. These receptors all stem from a man aged 30-40 years in good health.

The chain couples TRBV7-3 to TRBJ2-5; 8 nucleotides line up with TRBD2. Germline lookup yields CDR1 SGHTA and CDR2 FQGTGA. The CDR3 runs 14 residues. After removal of 3 bases from V and 5 bases from J, the junction contained 5 bases not matched to a gene. CDR3 DNA sequence: TGTGCCAGCAGCTTTACAGCGGGGGTTGAGACCCAGTACTTC. Translated: CASSFTAGVETQYF.

The chain has TRBV28 and TRBJ1-5; D unresolved. Germline loops: CDR1 MDHEN, CDR2 SYDVKM. Trimming removed 8 bases from V and 6 bases from J, with 11 bases in between. The CDR3 is 12 residues long. Here the CDR3 DNA reads TGTGCCAGCGGAGACTTGGGTCAGCCCCAGCATTTT. Translation: CASGDLGQPQHF.

The rearrangement joins TRBV7-9 to TRBJ2-6, with a possible D match to TRBD1 (5 bases). Trimming cost V 11 bases and J 5 bases, with 22 bases left between them. Germline values: CDR1 SEHNR, CDR2 FQNEAQ (reference sequence). This CDR3 is 16 amino acids long. CDR3 sequence reads: CASLMGLPNRANVLTF. As DNA, the CDR3 is TGTGCCTCCCTAATGGGGCTTCCTAATAGGGCCAACGTCCTGACTTTC.

The V gene is TRBV7-8, the J gene TRBJ2-5; TRBD2 agrees at 7 bases. The CDR3 extends over 18 amino acids. V shed 2 bases, J shed 2 bases, and the junction held 14 bases outside the gene matches. CDR1 and CDR2 (germline): SGHVS, FQNEAQ. CDR3 DNA sequence: TGTGCCAGCAGCTTATTCGCTAGCGGAAAGTGGTTTCAAGAGACCCAGTACTTC. Translating gives CASSLFASGKWFQETQYF.

A single count supports this clone. The genes are TRBV5-6 and TRBJ2-4, with 9 bases matching TRBD1. This CDR3 spans 19 amino acids. Unmatched junction bases numbered 16, after V lost 5 bases and J lost 1 base. In germline, CDR1 is SGHDT, CDR2 YYEEEE. CDR3 DNA: TGTGCCAGCAGTCCCGGACAGGGGCGCCCTACCGAGGCCAAAAACATTCAGTACTTC. Its protein product is CASSPGQGRPTEAKNIQYF.

The chain employs TRBV7-9 and TRBJ2-5, with D possibly TRBD2 on 6 matching bases. CDR3 length: 15 residues. Trimming left V 5 bases short and J 5 bases short, with 18 bases between. Per germline, CDR1 SEHNR and CDR2 FQNEAQ (reference sequence). CDR3 in amino acids: CASSRGLTEGETQYF. CDR3 in DNA: TGTGCCAGCAGCCGGGGGTTGACTGAAGGCGAGACCCAGTACTTC.

The rearrangement links TRBV30 to TRBJ1-5; weak D call: TRBD1 (5 bases). The CDR3 covers 13 residues. Per the germline V gene, CDR1 is GTSNPN and CDR2 is SVGIG (reference sequence). Trimming took off 2 bases at V and 5 bases at J, with 10 bases between the two ends. CDR3 sequence (DNA): TGTGCCTGGAGTCTGGCAGGGCATCAGCCCCAGCATTTT. This encodes CAWSLAGHQPQHF.

Regarding this clone: This sample includes further DNA sequences coding for the same CDR3. The chain uses TRBV28 and TRBJ2-7, with D unresolved. This CDR3 spans 12 amino acids. Germline-derived CDR1 and CDR2 are MDHEN and SYDVKM. Trimming removed 4 bases from V and 4 bases from J, with 8 bases in between. The CDR3 loop reads CASSSRPYEQYF. CDR3 sequence (DNA): TGTGCCAGCAGTTCCCGGCCATACGAGCAGTACTTC.

The chain employs TRBV2 and TRBJ2-7; 8 bases fit TRBD2. This CDR3 region has 13 residues. The germline V gene has CDR1 SNHLY and CDR2 FYNNEI. The V and J ends lost 4 bases and 3 bases, in that order; junction bases with no gene match: 2. The CDR3, as DNA: TGTGCCAGCAGTGCAGCGGGGGTCTACGAGCAGTACTTC. Translated: CASSAAGVYEQYF.

The V and J genes are TRBV5-1 and TRBJ2-1; D not certain. CDR3 size: 12 residues. Trimming took 2 bases from V and 7 from J, leaving 7 bases between them. Germline lookup yields CDR1 SGHRS and CDR2 YFSETQ. This chain's CDR3 is CASSLPSNEQFF. CDR3 bases: TGCGCCAGCAGCTTACCGAGTAATGAGCAGTTCTTC.

This rearrangement joins TRBV10-3 to TRBJ2-6; TRBD1 might be the D (5 bases). V was clipped by 3 bases and J by 0 bases, with 9 bases between them. Germline-derived CDR1 and CDR2 are ENHRY and SYGVKD. The length of the CDR3 is 16 residues. The CDR3 DNA is TGTGCCATCAGTGACCAACAGGTCTCTGGGGCCAACGTCCTGACTTTC. Translated, it gives CAISDQQVSGANVLTF.

This sequence joins TRBV30 and TRBJ1-1; D possibly corresponds to TRBD1 (5 bases). Germline CDR1 GTSNPN, CDR2 SVGIG (reference sequence). Trimming cost V 0 bases and J 2 bases, with 13 bases left between them. There are 15 residues in the CDR3. CDR3 nucleotide sequence: TGTGCCTGGAGTGTAGGGGCAGCGGCAAACACTGAAGCTTTCTTT. Protein: CAWSVGAAANTEAFF.

The CDR3 loop is CASSFRRAGHYGYTF. The CDR3 bases are TGTGCCAGCAGCTTCCGTAGGGCAGGTCACTATGGCTACACCTTC. This chain uses TRBV5-6 with TRBJ1-2, with D unclear. Trimming took 2 bases from V and 3 from J, leaving 14 bases between them. The germline V gene has CDR1 SGHDT and CDR2 YYEEEE. The CDR3 extends over 15 amino acids.

In the case of this clone: Distinct nucleotide sequences in the sample also encode this CDR3. The CDR3 loop is CASSLVGGSYNEQFF. As DNA, the CDR3 is TGTGCCAGCAGCTTAGTCGGAGGATCCTACAATGAGCAGTTCTTC. The chain joins TRBV7-8 to TRBJ2-1; D is possibly TRBD2 (5 bases). Per the germline V gene, CDR1 is SGHVS and CDR2 is FQNEAQ. The V end was cut by 1 base, the J end by 1 base, with 8 bases between. CDR3 length: 15 residues.

This sequence joins TRBV27 and TRBJ2-7, with 9 bases aligning to TRBD1. The V and J ends lost 4 bases and 2 bases, in that order; junction bases with no gene match: 6. This CDR3 has 15 amino acids. CDR1 is MNHEY, CDR2 SMNVEV, per germline (reference sequence). The CDR3 sequence: CASSSWDRVTYEQYF. In DNA form, the CDR3 reads TGTGCCAGCAGTTCCTGGGACAGGGTGACCTACGAGCAGTACTTC.

The chain couples TRBV7-9 to TRBJ1-3, with D unresolved. The V gene lost 5 bases and the J gene lost 6 bases, with 5 bases spanning the gap. Germline V lookup: CDR1 SEHNR, CDR2 FQNEAQ (reference sequence). CDR3 length equals 11 residues. Here the CDR3 reads CASSLLNTIYF. DNA of the CDR3: TGTGCCAGCAGCCTTTTAAACACCATATATTTT.

J is TRBJ2-3 and V is TRBV5-1, with TRBD2 matching over 9 bases. There are 17 residues in the CDR3. The V gene's germline CDR1 is SGHRS and CDR2 YFSETQ. With V trimmed by 1 base and J by 0 bases, 6 bases remained unmatched. DNA for the CDR3: TGCGCCAGCAGCTTGTATCTTAGCGGGAGTAGCACAGATACGCAGTATTTT. Its translation: CASSLYLSGSSTDTQYF.

V usage is TRBV7-9 and J usage is TRBJ2-1, with 7 bases fitting TRBD2. V lost 1 base, J lost 8 bases, and 8 bases stayed unmatched. This CDR3 contains 15 residues. The V gene's germline CDR1 is SEHNR and CDR2 FQNEAQ (reference sequence). The CDR3 region has the DNA TGTGCCAGCAGCTTAGGGACGACTAGCCAAGATGAGCAGTTCTTC. This translates into CASSLGTTSQDEQFF.

The gene calls are TRBV5-1 and TRBJ2-7, with D possibly TRBD1 on 6 matching bases. Deletions cut 4 bases from V and 3 bases from J, with 17 bases between. CDR1 is SGHRS and CDR2 is YFSETQ in the germline V gene. The length of the CDR3 is 15 residues. The CDR3 DNA reads as TGCGCCAGCAGCCGGTCGGACAGCACATACTACGAGCAGTACTTC. This encodes CASSRSDSTYYEQYF.

This chain joins TRBV5-4 and TRBJ2-7; perhaps TRBD1 as D (6 bases). The CDR3 covers 14 residues. V was trimmed by 5 bases and J by 2 bases, leaving 14 bases between them. From germline, CDR1 is SGHNT and CDR2 YYREEE (reference sequence). The CDR3 loop reads CASSRPGEPYEQYF. In nucleotides, the CDR3 is TGTGCCAGCAGTCGCCCAGGGGAACCCTACGAGCAGTACTTC.

The gene calls are TRBV6-6 and TRBJ1-3; D ambiguous. This CDR3 spans 11 amino acids. The V and J ends lost 7 bases and 6 bases respectively, with 7 bases between them. Germline V gives CDR1 MNHNY, CDR2 SVGAGI (reference sequence). The CDR3 here is CASKDQNTIYF. In DNA, the CDR3 is TGTGCCAGCAAGGACCAAAACACCATATATTTT.

This clone was detected only once. The chain joins TRBV5-4 to TRBJ2-1; 10 bases map to TRBD2. This CDR3 spans 16 amino acids. With 4 bases clipped from V and 4 bases from J, the junction kept 8 bases outside the gene matches. Per the germline V gene, CDR1 is SGHNT and CDR2 is YYREEE (reference sequence). CDR3 coding DNA: TGTGCCAGCAGCGGTCTTAGCGGGGGGAGTTACAATGAGCAGTTCTTC. Translated, it gives CASSGLSGGSYNEQFF.

The chain recombines TRBV7-2 with TRBJ1-5; D is unclear. V was shortened by 5 bases and J by 1 base, with 15 bases between the two germline ends. Germline assignment: CDR1 SGHTA and CDR2 FQGNSA. CDR3 length: 16 amino acids. CDR3 nucleotide sequence: TGTGCCAGCAGCCTAGTCGGGGTCGGGAGCAATCAGCCCCAGCATTTT. This sequence encodes CASSLVGVGSNQPQHF.

This chain joins TRBV4-3 and TRBJ2-5; D is undetermined. CDR1 is LGHNA, CDR2 YSLEER, per germline. CDR3 length: 13 residues. Deletions cut 1 base from V and 4 bases from J, with 7 bases between. The CDR3 reads CASSQVGVETQYF. CDR3 nucleotide sequence: TGCGCCAGCAGCCAAGTTGGGGTAGAGACCCAGTACTTC.

This sequence joins TRBV5-6 and TRBJ1-2; 9 positions match TRBD1. The CDR3 covers 18 residues. Germline loops: CDR1 SGHDT, CDR2 YYEEEE. The ends lost 4 bases at V and 2 bases at J; junction bases unmatched: 15. The chain's CDR3 is CASSPGIPGQGGNYGYTF. CDR3 bases: TGTGCCAGCAGCCCTGGGATCCCGGGACAGGGCGGGAACTATGGCTACACCTTC. Together with reference TRBV5-6 and TRBJ1-2, the CDR3 gives the full variable domain: DAGVTQSPTHLIKTRGQQVTLRCSPKSGHDTVSWYQQALGQGPQFIFQYYEEEERQRGNFPDRFSGHQFPNYSSELNVNALLLGDSALYLCASSPGIPGQGGNYGYTFGSGTRLTVV.

The chain combines TRBV27 with TRBJ2-3, with 10 nucleotides matching TRBD2. Germline CDR1 MNHEY, CDR2 SMNVEV (reference sequence). V shed 0 bases, J shed 6 bases, and the junction held 9 bases outside the gene matches. The CDR3 covers 17 residues. For the CDR3, the DNA is TGTGCCAGCAGTTTATCAGAACTAGCGGGAAGGGTGGATACGCAGTATTTT. It encodes CASSLSELAGRVDTQYF.

The chain links TRBV5-4 to TRBJ2-7; TRBD2 matches 7 bases. Trimming took 3 bases from V and 2 from J; bases not matched to a gene: 8. The CDR3 runs to 15 residues. Per germline, CDR1 SGHNT and CDR2 YYREEE (reference sequence). The CDR3, as DNA: TGTGCCAGCAGCTGGACTAGGAATAGTCCCTACGAGCAGTACTTC. Its protein is CASSWTRNSPYEQYF.

The J gene is TRBJ2-7, the V gene TRBV6-5; a weak D match, TRBD2 (5 bases). V lost 7 bases and J 3 bases, leaving 13 bases between the germline ends. Germline CDR1 is MNHEY and CDR2 is SVGAGI. The CDR3 length is 13 residues. This chain's CDR3 is CASKKEVGYEQYF. DNA of the CDR3: TGTGCCAGCAAGAAGGAGGTAGGCTACGAGCAGTACTTC.

The rearrangement joins TRBV11-3 to TRBJ1-1; D is ambiguous. Germline values: CDR1 SGHNT, CDR2 YENEEA. The CDR3 consists of 13 residues. The ends were cut back, 7 bases at V and 1 base at J, with 10 bases in the middle. The CDR3 coding sequence is TGTGCCAGCATAATGACAACGAACACTGAAGCTTTCTTT. Translation gives CASIMTTNTEAFF.